This T cell receptor beta chain was obtained from a study of shared clonotypes between healthy human individuals. At the level of the study: In total, the donors were two women and a few men aged 18 to 49. The study's findings and limits: Specimens sampled were limited to blood, with tissue repertoires likely differing. For naive CD4 cells, 4% to 5% of clonotypes were shared across a few donors.

Negatively enriched CD4+ T cells were divided by CD45RA into naive and memory. Clones were sequenced by immunoSEQ multiplex PCR, and TCRdb holds only the in-frame ones, with some missing. This sample has almost 750,000 clones; roughly 72% occur once, and the top ten carry approximately 2%. Notes on this clone: Its antigen is as yet unknown.

The CDR3 covers 17 residues. V shed 3 bases and J 2 bases; nucleotides not matched to a gene: 5. The germline CDR1 and CDR2 sequences are KGHSH and LQKENI. The chain links TRBV18 to TRBJ2-5; TRBD2 aligns across 14 bases. The sequence derives from a woman in her thirties in good health. Sequenced: memory CD4+ T cells sorted from blood. Subset meaning: CD45RA-negative fraction. The CDR3 is CASSPRLAGGPQETQYF. The CDR3 coding sequence is TGTGCCAGCTCACCGCGACTAGCGGGAGGGCCTCAAGAGACCCAGTACTTC.